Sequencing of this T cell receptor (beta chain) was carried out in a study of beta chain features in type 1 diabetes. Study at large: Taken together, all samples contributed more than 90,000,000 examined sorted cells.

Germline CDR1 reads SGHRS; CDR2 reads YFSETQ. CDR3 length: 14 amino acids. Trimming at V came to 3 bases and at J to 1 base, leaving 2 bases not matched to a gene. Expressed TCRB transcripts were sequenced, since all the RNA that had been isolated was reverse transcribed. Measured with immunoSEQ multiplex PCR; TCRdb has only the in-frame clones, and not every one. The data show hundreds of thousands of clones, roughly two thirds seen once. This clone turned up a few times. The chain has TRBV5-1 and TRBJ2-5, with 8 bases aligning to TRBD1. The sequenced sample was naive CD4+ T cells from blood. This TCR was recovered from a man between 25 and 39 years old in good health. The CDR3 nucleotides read TGCGCCAGCAGCTGGGGACAGGTCCAAGAGACCCAGTACTTC. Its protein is CASSWGQVQETQYF.